The 22 T cell receptor beta chains in this list originate from one sample, sequenced in a study of T cell responses to AZD1222 COVID-19 vaccine. The data were produced by immunoSEQ multiplex PCR, yet TCRdb's version contains in-frame clones alone and is incomplete. This table holds around 25,000 clones, roughly 87% found once. The specimen was peripheral blood, collected 28 days after the second AZD1222 dose. These receptors all stem from an adult who received the AZD1222 COVID-19 vaccine.

The CDR3 reads CASSPTGINGGIQYF. Written as DNA, the CDR3 is TGTGCCAGCTCACCCACAGGTATTAACGGAGGCATTCAGTACTTC. V gene TRBV18 combines with J gene TRBJ2-4, with D perhaps being TRBD1 or TRBD2 (5 bases each). V shed 3 bases and J shed 9 bases, with 18 bases lying between them. Germline-derived CDR1 and CDR2 are KGHSH and LQKENI. CDR3 size: 15 residues.

This sequence joins TRBV18 and TRBJ2-5, with 8 bases lining up with TRBD2. Germline loops: CDR1 KGHSH, CDR2 LQKENI. With 8 bases clipped from V and 5 bases from J, the junction kept 7 bases outside the gene matches. The CDR3 covers 13 residues. CDR3 DNA sequence: TGTGCCAGCACCGGTCCTAGCGGGGAGACCCAGTACTTC. Amino acids: CASTGPSGETQYF.

The chain couples TRBV27 to TRBJ2-1; 8 nucleotides line up with TRBD2. This CDR3 is 13 amino acids long. Per germline, CDR1 MNHEY and CDR2 SMNVEV (reference sequence). V shed 0 bases, J shed 9 bases, and the junction held 1 base outside the gene matches. This CDR3 reads CASSLSRGGEQFF. In nucleotides, the CDR3 is TGTGCCAGCAGTTTATCCCGGGGGGGTGAGCAGTTCTTC.

The chain has TRBV12-3 or TRBV12-4 and TRBJ2-2, with unresolved D. V was pared by 6 bases and J by 7 bases, with 6 bases between. CDR3 length equals 11 residues. In DNA, the CDR3 is TGTGCCAGCAGCCTCCGCGGGGAGCTGTTTTTT. Translating gives CASSLRGELFF.

V usage is TRBV10-3 and J usage is TRBJ1-1; 9 positions match TRBD1. Germline CDR1 is ENHRY and CDR2 is SYGVKD. The J segment lost 2 bases and the V segment lost 0 bases, leaving 7 bases of the junction unmatched. This CDR3 comprises 17 residues. CDR3 sequence (DNA): TGTGCCATCAGTGAGTCGACCTCGGGACAGGGAAACACTGAAGCTTTCTTT. Residues: CAISESTSGQGNTEAFF.

V gene TRBV18 combines with J gene TRBJ1-5, with D maybe TRBD1 (5 bases). V shed 0 bases and J shed 4 bases, with 16 bases lying between them. Germline assignment: CDR1 KGHSH and CDR2 LQKENI. The CDR3 is 17 amino acids. CDR3 residues: CASSPPSVGRTNQPQHF. CDR3 DNA: TGTGCCAGCTCACCACCTAGTGTTGGGAGGACAAATCAGCCCCAGCATTTT.

This chain joins TRBV11-3 and TRBJ2-1, with D possibly being TRBD2 (6 bases). The CDR3 runs 16 residues. Germline loops: CDR1 SGHNT, CDR2 YENEEA. V gave up 0 bases and J gave up 1 base, with 10 bases separating them. In DNA, the CDR3 is TGTGCCAGCAGCTTAGATGGCGGGGAGTCCTACAATGAGCAGTTCTTC. The encoded protein is CASSLDGGESYNEQFF.

This chain uses TRBV19 with TRBJ1-1, with TRBD1 matching 8 bases. There are 13 residues in the CDR3. Germline CDR1 and CDR2: LNHDA and SQIVND (reference sequence). The J segment lost 1 base and the V segment lost 8 bases, leaving 3 bases of the junction unmatched. The CDR3 nucleotides are TGTGCCAGTGGGGGACAGGCGAACACTGAAGCTTTCTTT. Its translation: CASGGQANTEAFF. The whole variable domain, filled in from reference TRBV19 and TRBJ1-1, reads DGGITQSPKYLFRKEGQNVTLSCEQNLNHDAMYWYRQDPGQGLRLIYYSQIVNDFQKGDIAEGYSVSREKKESFPLTVTSAQKNPTAFYLCASGGQANTEAFFGQGTRLTVV.

The chain carries TRBV24-1 and TRBJ2-6; TRBD1 is a possible D gene (6 bases). The CDR3 length is 15 residues. V lost 8 bases and J lost 1, with 11 bases in between. The germline CDR1 and CDR2 sequences are KGHDR and SFDVKD. CDR3 protein: CATMGHTSGANVLTF. In DNA form, the CDR3 reads TGTGCCACCATGGGACACACTTCTGGGGCCAACGTCCTGACTTTC.

The chain employs TRBV29-1 and TRBJ2-1; 9 bases fit TRBD2. CDR3 length: 14 residues. Germline CDR1 and CDR2: SQVTM and ANQGSEA. With V trimmed by 3 bases and J by 3 bases, 3 bases remained unmatched. For the CDR3, the DNA is TGCAGCGTTGAGGCTAGCGGGGACTACAATGAGCAGTTCTTC. Translating gives CSVEASGDYNEQFF.

This clone has just one count. The chain couples TRBV11-3 to TRBJ1-1; 7 bases fit TRBD1. Germline V gene lookup returns CDR1 SGHNT and CDR2 YENEEA. Trimming at V came to 5 bases and at J to 0 bases, leaving 3 bases not matched to a gene. The CDR3 has 14 residues. The CDR3 spells CASSPGGLNTEAFF. DNA of the CDR3: TGTGCCAGCAGCCCAGGGGGACTGAACACTGAAGCTTTCTTT.

This chain uses TRBV27 with TRBJ1-2; D gene uncertain. The CDR3 length is 13 residues. Trimming cost V 8 bases and J 6 bases, with 16 bases left between them. Per germline, CDR1 MNHEY and CDR2 SMNVEV (reference sequence). CDR3 coding DNA: TGTGCCAGCTCTTTCAGTCCCGGGAATGGCTACACCTTC. Translating it yields CASSFSPGNGYTF.

The DNA for the CDR3 is TGCGCCAGCACCCCGTCTTTATTGGCGGGAGACCCTACCGAGCAGTACTTC. As protein: CASTPSLLAGDPTEQYF. V gene TRBV10-2 combines with J gene TRBJ2-7, with 7 bases aligning to TRBD2. The CDR3 loop spans 17 amino acids. From germline, CDR1 is WSHSY and CDR2 SAAADI. The trim removed 7 bases at V and 6 bases at J, leaving 21 bases unmatched.

The genes are TRBV5-1 and TRBJ2-5; 15 bases agree with TRBD2. Germline trimming cut 5 bases from V and 5 bases from J; bases unmatched to any gene: 10. Germline V gene sequence: CDR1 SGHRS, CDR2 YFSETQ. The CDR3 has 17 amino acids. The CDR3, as DNA: TGCGCCAGCAGAGAAGGACTAGCGGGAGGGCCGCGGGAGACCCAGTACTTC. This encodes CASREGLAGGPRETQYF.

The chain is built from TRBV2 and TRBJ2-3; TRBD2 aligns across 7 bases. Unmatched junction bases numbered 7, after V lost 4 bases and J lost 0 bases. There are 16 residues in the CDR3. The germline V gene has CDR1 SNHLY and CDR2 FYNNEI. CDR3 sequence: CASSVLASGSTDTQYF. CDR3 sequence (DNA): TGTGCCAGCAGTGTTTTGGCTAGCGGTAGCACAGATACGCAGTATTTT.

This chain uses TRBV4-3 with TRBJ1-4; D ambiguous. Germline V gene data show CDR1 as LGHNA and CDR2 as YSLEER. This CDR3 contains 11 residues. The V end was cut by 0 bases, the J end by 8 bases, with 1 base between. This chain's CDR3 is CASSQEEKLFF. DNA of the CDR3: TGCGCCAGCAGCCAAGAAGAAAAACTGTTTTTT.

The V gene is TRBV5-8, the J gene TRBJ2-2, with 7 bases lining up with TRBD1. V lost 0 bases, J lost 5 bases, and 1 base stayed unmatched. This CDR3 has 14 residues. Germline V lookup: CDR1 SGHTS, CDR2 YDEGEE. This chain's CDR3 is CASSLGQGTGELFF. In DNA, the CDR3 is TGTGCCAGCAGCTTGGGACAGGGAACCGGGGAGCTGTTTTTT.

The chain couples TRBV4-1 to TRBJ2-1; 10 bases fit TRBD2. Germline CDR1 and CDR2: MGHRA and YSYEKL. V gave up 2 bases and J gave up 10 bases; unmatched junction bases: 11. The CDR3 contains 16 residues. CDR3 sequence (DNA): TGCGCCAGCAGCCAAACGGAGCTAGCGGGAGAATGGGAGCAGTTCTTC. It encodes CASSQTELAGEWEQFF.

The gene calls are TRBV6-6 and TRBJ2-7; 8 nucleotides align to TRBD2. This CDR3 is built from 15 residues. Germline V gene data show CDR1 as MNHNY and CDR2 as SVGAGI (reference sequence). After removal of 2 bases from V and 3 bases from J, the junction contained 6 bases not matched to a gene. This chain's CDR3 is CASSYPVGTSYEQYF. CDR3 DNA sequence: TGTGCCAGCAGTTACCCCGTCGGGACTAGCTACGAGCAGTACTTC.

The chain couples TRBV6-2 or TRBV6-3 to TRBJ2-7; 7 positions match TRBD2. CDR1 is MNHEY and CDR2 is SVGEGT in the germline V gene. The V gene end was trimmed by 5 bases and the J gene end by 3 bases; junction bases not matched to a gene: 1. There are 12 residues in the CDR3. The CDR3 protein is CASSRDYYEQYF. CDR3 sequence (DNA): TGTGCCAGCAGTCGGGACTACTACGAGCAGTACTTC.

This chain links TRBV29-1 with TRBJ2-7; 9 bases fit TRBD1. Per germline, CDR1 SQVTM and CDR2 ANQGSEA. This CDR3 comprises 15 residues. The ends lost 0 bases at V and 2 bases at J; junction bases unmatched: 5. The CDR3 DNA follows: TGCAGCGTTGAAGAGATCGGGACAGGGACCTACGAGCAGTACTTC. This translates into CSVEEIGTGTYEQYF.

V gene TRBV28 combines with J gene TRBJ2-1; D not certain. The CDR3 is made up of 14 amino acids. The V and J ends lost 2 bases and 0 bases respectively, with 5 bases between them. Germline lookup yields CDR1 MDHEN and CDR2 SYDVKM. This chain's CDR3 is CASSLAASYNEQFF. The CDR3 DNA is TGTGCCAGCAGTTTAGCGGCCTCCTACAATGAGCAGTTCTTC.